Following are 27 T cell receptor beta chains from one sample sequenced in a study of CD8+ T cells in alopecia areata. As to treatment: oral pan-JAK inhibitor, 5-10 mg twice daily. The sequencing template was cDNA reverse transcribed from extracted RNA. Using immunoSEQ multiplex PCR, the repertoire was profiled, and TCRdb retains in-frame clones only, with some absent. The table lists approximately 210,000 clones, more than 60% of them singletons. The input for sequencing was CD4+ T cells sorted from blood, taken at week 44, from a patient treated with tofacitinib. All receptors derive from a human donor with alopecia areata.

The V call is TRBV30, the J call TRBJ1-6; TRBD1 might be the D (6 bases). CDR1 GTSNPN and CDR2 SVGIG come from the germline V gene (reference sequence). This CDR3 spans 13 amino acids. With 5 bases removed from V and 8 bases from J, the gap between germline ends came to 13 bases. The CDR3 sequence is CAWDRSGDSPLHF. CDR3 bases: TGTGCCTGGGACAGGTCGGGTGATTCACCCCTCCACTTT.

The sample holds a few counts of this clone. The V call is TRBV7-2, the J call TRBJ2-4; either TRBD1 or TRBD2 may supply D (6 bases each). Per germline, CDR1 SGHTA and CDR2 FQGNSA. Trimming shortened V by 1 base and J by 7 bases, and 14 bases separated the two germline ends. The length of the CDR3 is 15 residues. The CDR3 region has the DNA TGTGCCAGCAGCTTAGTGGGGGGCCAGCGGAACATTCAGTACTTC. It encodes CASSLVGGQRNIQYF.

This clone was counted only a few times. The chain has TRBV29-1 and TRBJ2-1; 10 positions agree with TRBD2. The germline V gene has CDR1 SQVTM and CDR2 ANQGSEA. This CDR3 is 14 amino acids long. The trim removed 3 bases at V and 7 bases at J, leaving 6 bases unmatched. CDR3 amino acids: CSVEGLAPGNEQFF. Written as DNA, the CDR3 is TGCAGCGTTGAGGGACTAGCGCCTGGAAATGAGCAGTTCTTC.

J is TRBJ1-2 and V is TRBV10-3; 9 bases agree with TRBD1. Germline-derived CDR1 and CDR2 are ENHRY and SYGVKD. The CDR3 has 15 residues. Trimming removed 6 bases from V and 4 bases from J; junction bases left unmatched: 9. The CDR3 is CAISEGQGMAYGYTF. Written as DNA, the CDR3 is TGTGCCATCAGCGAGGGACAGGGAATGGCCTATGGCTACACCTTC.

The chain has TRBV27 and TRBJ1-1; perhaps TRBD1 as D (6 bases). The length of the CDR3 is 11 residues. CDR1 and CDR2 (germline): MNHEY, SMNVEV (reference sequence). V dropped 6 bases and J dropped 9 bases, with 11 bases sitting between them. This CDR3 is CASSLQGQAFF. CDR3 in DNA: TGTGCCAGCAGCCTACAGGGTCAAGCTTTCTTT.

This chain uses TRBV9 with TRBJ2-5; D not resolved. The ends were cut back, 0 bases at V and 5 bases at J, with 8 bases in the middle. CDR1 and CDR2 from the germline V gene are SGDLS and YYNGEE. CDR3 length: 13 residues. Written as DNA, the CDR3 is TGTGCCAGCAGCGTAGCCTGGTGGGAGACCCAGTACTTC. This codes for CASSVAWWETQYF.

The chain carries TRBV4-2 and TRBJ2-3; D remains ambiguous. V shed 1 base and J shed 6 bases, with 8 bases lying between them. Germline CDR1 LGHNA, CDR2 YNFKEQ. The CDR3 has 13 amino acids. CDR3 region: CASSQASQDTQYF. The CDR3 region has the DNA TGTGCCAGCAGCCAAGCTTCCCAGGATACGCAGTATTTT.

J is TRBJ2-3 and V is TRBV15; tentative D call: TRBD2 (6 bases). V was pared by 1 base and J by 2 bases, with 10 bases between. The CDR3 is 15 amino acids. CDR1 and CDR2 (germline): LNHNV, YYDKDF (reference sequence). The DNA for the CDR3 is TGTGCCACCAGCAGAGTGGGACTCAACACAGATACGCAGTATTTT. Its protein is CATSRVGLNTDTQYF.

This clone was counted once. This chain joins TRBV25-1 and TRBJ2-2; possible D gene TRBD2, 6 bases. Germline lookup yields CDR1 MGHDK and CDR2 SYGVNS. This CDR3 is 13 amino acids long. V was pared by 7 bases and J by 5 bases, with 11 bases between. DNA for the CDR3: TGTGCCAGCACGGGAGTGGGAACCGGGGAGCTGTTTTTT. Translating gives CASTGVGTGELFF.

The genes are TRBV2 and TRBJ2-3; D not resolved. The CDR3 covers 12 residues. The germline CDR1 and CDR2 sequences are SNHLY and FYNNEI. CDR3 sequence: CAIGEATDTQYF. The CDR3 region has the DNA TGTGCTATAGGAGAGGCCACAGATACGCAGTATTTT. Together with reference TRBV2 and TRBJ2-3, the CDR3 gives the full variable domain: EPEVTQTPSHQVTQMGQEVILRCVPISNHLYFYWYRQILGQKVEFLVSFYNNEISEKSEIFDDQFSVERPDGSNFTLKIRSTKLEDSAMYFCAIGEATDTQYFGPGTRLTVL.

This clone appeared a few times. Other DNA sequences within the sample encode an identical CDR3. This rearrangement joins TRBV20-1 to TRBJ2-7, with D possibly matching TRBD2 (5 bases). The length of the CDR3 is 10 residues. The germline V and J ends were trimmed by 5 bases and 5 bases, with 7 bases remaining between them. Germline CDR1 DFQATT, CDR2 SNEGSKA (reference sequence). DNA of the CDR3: TGCAGTGCTGCCGGGGACGAGCAGTACTTC. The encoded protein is CSAAGDEQYF.

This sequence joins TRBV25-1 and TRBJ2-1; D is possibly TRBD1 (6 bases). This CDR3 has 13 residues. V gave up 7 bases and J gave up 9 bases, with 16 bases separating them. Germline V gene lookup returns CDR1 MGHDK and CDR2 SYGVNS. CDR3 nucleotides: TGTGCCAGCAAGAGAGGACCCAGGGGTGAGCAGTTCTTC. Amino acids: CASKRGPRGEQFF.

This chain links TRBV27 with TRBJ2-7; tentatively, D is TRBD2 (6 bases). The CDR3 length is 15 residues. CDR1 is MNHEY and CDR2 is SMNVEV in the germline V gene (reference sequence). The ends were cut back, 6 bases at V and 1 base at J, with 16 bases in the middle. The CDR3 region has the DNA TGTGCCAGCAGCTTCTCGGGGGACGAATCCTACGAGCAGTACTTC. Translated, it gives CASSFSGDESYEQYF.

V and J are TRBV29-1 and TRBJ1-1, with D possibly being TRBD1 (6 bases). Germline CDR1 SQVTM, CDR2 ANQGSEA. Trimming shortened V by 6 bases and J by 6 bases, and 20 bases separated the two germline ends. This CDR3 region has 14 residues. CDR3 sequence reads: CSVQGRQAPSEAFF. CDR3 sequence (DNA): TGCAGCGTACAGGGTCGTCAGGCCCCCTCTGAAGCTTTCTTT.

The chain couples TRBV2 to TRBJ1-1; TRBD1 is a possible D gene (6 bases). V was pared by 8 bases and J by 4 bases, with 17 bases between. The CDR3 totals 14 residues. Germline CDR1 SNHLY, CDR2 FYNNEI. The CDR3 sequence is CASAIRGGGTEAFF. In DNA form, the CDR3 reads TGTGCCAGCGCCATAAGGGGGGGTGGCACTGAAGCTTTCTTT.

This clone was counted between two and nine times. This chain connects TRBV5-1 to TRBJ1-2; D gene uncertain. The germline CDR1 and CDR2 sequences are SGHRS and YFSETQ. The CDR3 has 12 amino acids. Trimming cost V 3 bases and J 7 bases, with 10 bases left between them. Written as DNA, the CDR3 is TGCGCCAGCAGCTCCGGGAATACTGGCTACACCTTC. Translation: CASSSGNTGYTF.

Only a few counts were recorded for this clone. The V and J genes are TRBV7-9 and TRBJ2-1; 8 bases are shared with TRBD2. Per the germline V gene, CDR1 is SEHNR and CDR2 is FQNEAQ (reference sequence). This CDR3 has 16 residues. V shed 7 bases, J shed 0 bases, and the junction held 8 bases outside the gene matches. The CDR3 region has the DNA TGTGCCAGCATACCCAGTCGGGGGGGCTCCTACAATGAGCAGTTCTTC. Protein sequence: CASIPSRGGSYNEQFF. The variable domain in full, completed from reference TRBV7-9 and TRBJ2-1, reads DTGVSQNPRHKITKRGQNVTFRCDPISEHNRLYWYRQTLGQGPEFLTYFQNEAQLEKSRLLSDRFSAERPKGSFSTLEIQRTEQGDSAMYLCASIPSRGGSYNEQFFGPGTRLTVL.

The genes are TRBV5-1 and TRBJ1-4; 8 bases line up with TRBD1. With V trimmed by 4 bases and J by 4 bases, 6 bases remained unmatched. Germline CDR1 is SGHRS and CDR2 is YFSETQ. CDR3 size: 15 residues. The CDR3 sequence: CASSMRTGLNEKLFF. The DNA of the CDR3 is TGCGCCAGCAGCATGAGGACAGGGCTTAATGAAAAACTGTTTTTT.

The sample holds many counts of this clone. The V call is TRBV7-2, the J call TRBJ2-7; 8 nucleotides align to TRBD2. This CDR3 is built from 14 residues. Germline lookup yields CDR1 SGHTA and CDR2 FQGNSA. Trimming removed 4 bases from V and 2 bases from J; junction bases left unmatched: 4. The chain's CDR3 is CASSSGGGPYEQYF. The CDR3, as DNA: TGTGCCAGCAGCTCAGGCGGGGGGCCCTACGAGCAGTACTTC.

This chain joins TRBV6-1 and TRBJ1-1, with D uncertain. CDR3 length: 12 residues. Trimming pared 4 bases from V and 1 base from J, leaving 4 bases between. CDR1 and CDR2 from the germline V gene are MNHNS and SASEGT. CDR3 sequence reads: CASSGGNTEAFF. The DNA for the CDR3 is TGTGCCAGCAGTGGGGGGAACACTGAAGCTTTCTTT.

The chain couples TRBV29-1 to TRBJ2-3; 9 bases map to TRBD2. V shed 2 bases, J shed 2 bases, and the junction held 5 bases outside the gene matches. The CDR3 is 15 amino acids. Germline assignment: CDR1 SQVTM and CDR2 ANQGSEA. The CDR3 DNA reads TGCAGCGTTGAATCGGCTAGCGGGGCCACAGATACGCAGTATTTT. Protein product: CSVESASGATDTQYF.

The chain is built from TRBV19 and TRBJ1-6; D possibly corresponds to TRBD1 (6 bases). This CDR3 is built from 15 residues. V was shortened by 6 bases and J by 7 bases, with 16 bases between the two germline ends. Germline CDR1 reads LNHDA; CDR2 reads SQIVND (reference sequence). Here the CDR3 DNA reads TGTGCCAGTAGACCTGGGGGGCAAGCAAATTCACCCCTCCACTTT. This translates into CASRPGGQANSPLHF.

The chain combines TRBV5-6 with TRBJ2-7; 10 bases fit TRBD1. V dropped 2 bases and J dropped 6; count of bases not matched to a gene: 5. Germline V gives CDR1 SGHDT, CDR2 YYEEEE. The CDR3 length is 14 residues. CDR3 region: CASSLRDRGGEQYF. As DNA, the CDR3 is TGTGCCAGCAGCTTAAGGGACAGGGGAGGCGAGCAGTACTTC.

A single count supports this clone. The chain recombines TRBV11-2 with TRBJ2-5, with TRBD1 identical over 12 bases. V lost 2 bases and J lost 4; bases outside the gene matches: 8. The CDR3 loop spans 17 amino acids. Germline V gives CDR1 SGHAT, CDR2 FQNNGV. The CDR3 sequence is CASSLRSGTGGPETQYF. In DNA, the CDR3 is TGTGCCAGCAGCTTAAGGTCCGGGACAGGGGGCCCAGAGACCCAGTACTTC.

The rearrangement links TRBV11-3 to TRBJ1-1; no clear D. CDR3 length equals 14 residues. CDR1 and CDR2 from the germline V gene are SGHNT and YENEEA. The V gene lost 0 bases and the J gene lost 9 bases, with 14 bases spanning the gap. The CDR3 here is CASSLDRVEGKAFF. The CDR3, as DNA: TGTGCCAGCAGCTTAGATCGCGTTGAGGGCAAAGCTTTCTTT.

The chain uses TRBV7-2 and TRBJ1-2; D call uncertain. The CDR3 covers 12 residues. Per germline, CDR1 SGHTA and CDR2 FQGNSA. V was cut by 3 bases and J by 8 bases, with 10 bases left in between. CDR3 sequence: CASSLDSRGYTF. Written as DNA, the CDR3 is TGTGCCAGCAGCTTGGACTCGCGGGGCTACACCTTC. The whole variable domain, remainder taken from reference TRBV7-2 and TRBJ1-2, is GAGVSQSPSNKVTEKGKDVELRCDPISGHTALYWYRQSLGQGLEFLIYFQGNSAPDKSGLPSDRFSAERTGGSVSTLTIQRTQQEDSAVYLCASSLDSRGYTFGSGTRLTVV.

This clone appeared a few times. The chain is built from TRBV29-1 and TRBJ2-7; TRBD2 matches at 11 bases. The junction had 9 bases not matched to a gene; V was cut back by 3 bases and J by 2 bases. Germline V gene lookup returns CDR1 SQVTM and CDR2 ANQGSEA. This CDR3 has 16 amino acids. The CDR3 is CSVDSELAGATYEQYF. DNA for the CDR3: TGCAGCGTTGACTCCGAACTAGCGGGGGCAACCTACGAGCAGTACTTC.